This T cell receptor beta chain was obtained from a study of cytomegalovirus exposure and HLA in healthy donors. Points from the study as a whole: Cytomegalovirus association was listed for 164 TCR beta chains. Earlier analysis looked at TCR beta V segments, and most were productive about 87% or about 30% of the time.

The PCR employed 60 Vbeta primers together with 13 Jbeta primers. Assay used: immunoSEQ multiplex PCR; TCRdb lists only in-frame clones, some missing. This repertoire shows about 130,000 clones, 60% to 80% found once; its top ten account for more than 3%. A word on this clone: Antigen: not known.

CDR3 length equals 13 residues. Trimming at V came to 6 bases and at J to 6 bases, leaving 6 bases not matched to a gene. Germline-derived CDR1 and CDR2 are MDHEN and SYDVKM. This rearrangement joins TRBV28 to TRBJ1-2; 8 bases line up with TRBD1. Sequenced sample: PBMCs. This receptor was obtained from a young man in good health and CMV-seronegative. CDR3 DNA: TGTGCCAGCAGCTGGACAGGGCCGGATGGCTACACCTTC. It translates to CASSWTGPDGYTF.